This T cell receptor beta chain was retrieved from a study of T cell responses to AZD1222 COVID-19 vaccine. Study results and caveats: Spike-specific TCR breadth rose after two AZD1222 doses, and depth rose as well. Every sample of the repertoires postdated the peak T cell response. The CD4 TCRs associated with vaccination extended across spike and predominated at 160-218 and 743-854.

Data came from immunoSEQ multiplex PCR; TCRdb stores just in-frame clones and leaves some out. This table has approximately 120,000 clones, more than 65% appearing once. Regarding this clone: The target antigen is unknown.

Pooling of second doses given at about 4 or about 12 weeks was done. The sequencing here drew on peripheral blood, taken 28 days after the second AZD1222 dose. The clonotype was recovered from an adult who received the AZD1222 COVID-19 vaccine.

CDR3 region: CASSRDLNTEAFF. As DNA, the CDR3 is TGTGCCAGCAGCCGAGACCTTAACACTGAAGCTTTCTTT. V and J are TRBV7-2 and TRBJ1-1; D remains ambiguous. CDR1 SGHTA and CDR2 FQGNSA come from the germline V gene. V lost 5 bases and J lost 2, with 9 bases in between. The CDR3 is made up of 13 amino acids. Complete variable domain (other parts from reference TRBV7-2 and TRBJ1-1): GAGVSQSPSNKVTEKGKDVELRCDPISGHTALYWYRQSLGQGLEFLIYFQGNSAPDKSGLPSDRFSAERTGGSVSTLTIQRTQQEDSAVYLCASSRDLNTEAFFGQGTRLTVV.